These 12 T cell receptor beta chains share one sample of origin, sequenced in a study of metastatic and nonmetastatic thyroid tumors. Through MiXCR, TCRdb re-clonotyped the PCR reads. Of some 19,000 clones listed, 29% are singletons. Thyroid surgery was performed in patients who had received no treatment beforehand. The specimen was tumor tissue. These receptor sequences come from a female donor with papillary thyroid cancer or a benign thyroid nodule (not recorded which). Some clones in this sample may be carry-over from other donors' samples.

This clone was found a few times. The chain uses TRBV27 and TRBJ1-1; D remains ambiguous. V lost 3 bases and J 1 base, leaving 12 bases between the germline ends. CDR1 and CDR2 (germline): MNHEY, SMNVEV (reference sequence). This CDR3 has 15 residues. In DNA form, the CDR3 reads TGTGCCAGCAGTTTCGCTTCGGCAGGGAACACTGAAGCTTTCTTT. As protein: CASSFASAGNTEAFF.

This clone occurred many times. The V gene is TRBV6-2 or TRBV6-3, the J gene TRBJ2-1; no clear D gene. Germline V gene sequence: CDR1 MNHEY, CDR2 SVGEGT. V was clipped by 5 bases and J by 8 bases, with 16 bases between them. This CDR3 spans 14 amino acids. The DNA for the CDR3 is TGTGCCAGCAGTCGCCCATTTGGAGACTATGAGCAGTTCTTC. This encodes CASSRPFGDYEQFF.

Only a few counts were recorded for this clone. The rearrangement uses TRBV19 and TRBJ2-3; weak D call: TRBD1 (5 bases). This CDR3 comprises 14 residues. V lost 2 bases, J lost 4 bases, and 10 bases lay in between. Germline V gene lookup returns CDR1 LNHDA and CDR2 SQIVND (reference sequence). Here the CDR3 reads CASSIQGDPDTQYF. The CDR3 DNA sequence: TGTGCCAGTAGTATACAGGGCGATCCAGATACGCAGTATTTT. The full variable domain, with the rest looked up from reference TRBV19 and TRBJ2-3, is DGGITQSPKYLFRKEGQNVTLSCEQNLNHDAMYWYRQDPGQGLRLIYYSQIVNDFQKGDIAEGYSVSREKKESFPLTVTSAQKNPTAFYLCASSIQGDPDTQYFGPGTRLTVL.

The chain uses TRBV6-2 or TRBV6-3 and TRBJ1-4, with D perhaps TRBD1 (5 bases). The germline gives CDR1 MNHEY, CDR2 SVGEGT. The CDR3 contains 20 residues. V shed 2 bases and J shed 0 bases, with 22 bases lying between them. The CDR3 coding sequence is TGTGCCAGCAGTTACCGATTCGGGGGAGTACTCTCGGCAACTAATGAAAAACTGTTTTTT. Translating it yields CASSYRFGGVLSATNEKLFF.

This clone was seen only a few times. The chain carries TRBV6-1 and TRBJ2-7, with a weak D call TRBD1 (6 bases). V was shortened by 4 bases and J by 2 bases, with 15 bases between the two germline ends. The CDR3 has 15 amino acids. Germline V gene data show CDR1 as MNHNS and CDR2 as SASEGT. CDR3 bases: TGTGCCAGCAGTGCGGAGACAGGTTTCACCTACGAGCAGTACTTC. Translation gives CASSAETGFTYEQYF.

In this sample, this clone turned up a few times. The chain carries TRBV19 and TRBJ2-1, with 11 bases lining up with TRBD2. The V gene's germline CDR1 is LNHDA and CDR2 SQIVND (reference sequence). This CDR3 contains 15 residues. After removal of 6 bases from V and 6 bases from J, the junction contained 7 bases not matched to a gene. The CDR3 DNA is TGTGCCAGTAGACCTACTAGCGGGAGTTTCAATGAGCAGTTCTTC. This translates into CASRPTSGSFNEQFF.

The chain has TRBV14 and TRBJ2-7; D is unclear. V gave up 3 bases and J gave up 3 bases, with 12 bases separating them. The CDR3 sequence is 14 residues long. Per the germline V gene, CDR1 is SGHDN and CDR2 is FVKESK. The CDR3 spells CASSQGTIFYEQYF. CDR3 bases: TGTGCCAGCAGCCAGGGTACTATCTTCTACGAGCAGTACTTC.

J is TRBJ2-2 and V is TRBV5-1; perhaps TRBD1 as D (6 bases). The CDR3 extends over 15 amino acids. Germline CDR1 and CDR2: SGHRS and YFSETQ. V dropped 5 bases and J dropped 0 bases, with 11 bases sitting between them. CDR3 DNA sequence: TGCGCCAGCAGATCCGGGACAACGAACACCGGGGAGCTGTTTTTT. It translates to CASRSGTTNTGELFF.

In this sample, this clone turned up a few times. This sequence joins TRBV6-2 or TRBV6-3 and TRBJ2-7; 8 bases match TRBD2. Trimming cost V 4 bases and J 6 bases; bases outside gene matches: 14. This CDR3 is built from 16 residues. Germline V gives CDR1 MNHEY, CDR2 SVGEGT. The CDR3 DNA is TGTGCCAGCAGTTTCACGATCGGACTAGCCCGGGTCGAGCAGTACTTC. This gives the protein CASSFTIGLARVEQYF.

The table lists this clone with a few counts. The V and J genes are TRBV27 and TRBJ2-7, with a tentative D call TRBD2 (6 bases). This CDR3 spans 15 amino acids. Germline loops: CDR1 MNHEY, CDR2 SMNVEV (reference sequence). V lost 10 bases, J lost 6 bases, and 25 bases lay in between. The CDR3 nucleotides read TGTGCCACCAGCATCTCGGGGAGGCTGCTCCGCGAGCAGTACTTC. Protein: CATSISGRLLREQYF.

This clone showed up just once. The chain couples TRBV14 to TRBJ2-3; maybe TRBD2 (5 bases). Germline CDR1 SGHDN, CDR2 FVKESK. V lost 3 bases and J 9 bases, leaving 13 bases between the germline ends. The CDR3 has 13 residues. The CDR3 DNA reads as TGTGCCAGCAGCCATCAAAAGCGGTCGACGCAGTATTTT. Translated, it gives CASSHQKRSTQYF.

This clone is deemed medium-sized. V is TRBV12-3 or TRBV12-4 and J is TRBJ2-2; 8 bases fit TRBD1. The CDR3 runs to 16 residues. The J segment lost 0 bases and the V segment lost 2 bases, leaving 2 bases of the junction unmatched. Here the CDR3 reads CASSLLGQANTGELFF. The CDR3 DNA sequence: TGTGCCAGCAGTTTATTGGGACAGGCGAACACCGGGGAGCTGTTTTTT.